Shown below are 17 T cell receptor beta chains from a single sample sequenced in a study of T-cell reconstitution after alpha-beta-depleted transplantation in children. A library of TCRbeta sequences, prepared with unique molecular identifiers, was generated. MiXCR was run by TCRdb on the PCR reads, yielding one entry per CDR3 protein. The table has roughly 500,000 distinct CDR3 sequences, around 12% seen once; the top ten hold more than 5.5%. Sequencing was performed on PBMCs from the stem cell graft donor, taken from the stem cell graft. These receptors were obtained from a human donor who donated a stem cell graft to a child with combined immunodeficiency.

This clonotype was seen a few times. CDR3 protein: CASSLVRGLPDMNTEAFF. The CDR3 DNA sequence: TGTGCCAGCAGCTTAGTCAGGGGGCTCCCGGATATGAACACTGAAGCTTTCTTT. The rearrangement links TRBV7-8 to TRBJ1-1, with 8 bases aligning to TRBD1. Germline V lookup: CDR1 SGHVS, CDR2 FQNEAQ. V lost 1 base and J lost 0; bases outside the gene matches: 10. CDR3 size: 18 residues.

The table lists this clonotype with many counts. The J gene is TRBJ1-5, the V gene TRBV12-3 or TRBV12-4, with D unclear. With 2 bases removed from V and 4 bases from J, the gap between germline ends came to 12 bases. The CDR3 runs 15 residues. Here the CDR3 DNA reads TGTGCCAGCAGTTTACGCCCCCAAGAGAATCAGCCCCAGCATTTT. Its protein is CASSLRPQENQPQHF.

In this sample, this clonotype turned up many times. The chain uses TRBV5-1 and TRBJ2-3; D may be TRBD2 (5 bases). Trimming took off 2 bases at V and 2 bases at J, with 12 bases between the two ends. Germline V lookup: CDR1 SGHRS, CDR2 YFSETQ. The CDR3 contains 15 residues. The CDR3: CASSLTAEFTDTQYF. For the CDR3, the DNA is TGCGCCAGCAGCTTAACAGCGGAGTTCACAGATACGCAGTATTTT.

This clonotype was counted ten times or more. The V and J genes are TRBV4-3 and TRBJ2-7; D may match TRBD1 or TRBD2 (5 bases each). This CDR3 region has 15 residues. The V end lost 1 base, the J end lost 1 base, and 11 bases lay between the germline ends. Germline V lookup: CDR1 LGHNA, CDR2 YSLEER. Here the CDR3 DNA reads TGCGCCAGCAGCCAAGGCCGGGACCGGTCCTACGAGCAGTACTTC. Amino acid sequence: CASSQGRDRSYEQYF.

The chain combines TRBV7-8 with TRBJ1-5; D is undetermined. Per the germline V gene, CDR1 is SGHVS and CDR2 is FQNEAQ. There are 12 residues in the CDR3. Between the trimmed V and J ends, which lost 5 bases and 5 bases, there was a span of 7 bases. CDR3: CASSLTDQPQHF. CDR3 sequence (DNA): TGTGCCAGCAGCCTCACGGATCAGCCCCAGCATTTT.

The chain combines TRBV7-2 with TRBJ2-7, with 7 bases matching TRBD2. V trimming: 5 bases; J trimming: 3 bases; junction bases outside the gene matches: 10. This CDR3 has 15 amino acids. Germline loops: CDR1 SGHTA, CDR2 FQGNSA. CDR3 DNA: TGTGCCAGCAGCCGAGGGGCGGCTAGCGGCTACGAGCAGTACTTC. Translating gives CASSRGAASGYEQYF.

This clonotype was seen repeatedly, ten times or more. The rearrangement uses TRBV12-3 or TRBV12-4 and TRBJ2-1; D perhaps matches TRBD1 (5 bases). V lost 7 bases and J 1 base, leaving 5 bases between the germline ends. The CDR3 spans 12 residues. CDR3 sequence (DNA): TGTGCCAGCACAGGGTCCTACAATGAGCAGTTCTTC. Translated: CASTGSYNEQFF.

There are many counts of this clonotype. The rearrangement uses TRBV24-1 and TRBJ2-1, with D unclear. The CDR3 length is 13 residues. From germline, CDR1 is KGHDR and CDR2 SFDVKD. Trimming removed 4 bases from V and 5 bases from J, with 8 bases in between. The CDR3 protein is CATSDGPNNEQFF. The CDR3 DNA follows: TGTGCCACCAGTGACGGACCCAACAATGAGCAGTTCTTC.

This clonotype was seen a handful of times. The chain recombines TRBV7-2 with TRBJ1-4; D is unclear. CDR3 length: 17 residues. Trimming pared 0 bases from V and 5 bases from J, leaving 16 bases between. Per the germline V gene, CDR1 is SGHTA and CDR2 is FQGNSA. The CDR3 DNA sequence: TGTGCCAGCAGCTTAGCGCTAGGGTGGCAGGACAATGAAAAACTGTTTTTT. Its protein is CASSLALGWQDNEKLFF.

This clonotype was counted only a few times. The chain is built from TRBV7-9 and TRBJ2-1, with a possible D match to TRBD1 (6 bases). Germline loops: CDR1 SEHNR, CDR2 FQNEAQ (reference sequence). The length of the CDR3 is 16 residues. The V end was cut by 3 bases, the J end by 4 bases, with 16 bases between. CDR3 protein: CASSFLGDTVYNEQFF. In nucleotides, the CDR3 is TGTGCCAGCAGCTTTCTAGGGGACACCGTTTACAATGAGCAGTTCTTC. Supplemented by reference TRBV7-9 and TRBJ2-1, the full variable domain reads DTGVSQNPRHKITKRGQNVTFRCDPISEHNRLYWYRQTLGQGPEFLTYFQNEAQLEKSRLLSDRFSAERPKGSFSTLEIQRTEQGDSAMYLCASSFLGDTVYNEQFFGPGTRLTVL.

The rearrangement links TRBV4-3 to TRBJ2-1; perhaps TRBD2 as D (6 bases). V was trimmed by 4 bases and J by 0 bases, leaving 10 bases between them. The CDR3 covers 15 residues. Germline values: CDR1 LGHNA, CDR2 YSLEER. This CDR3 is CASSPGLNSYNEQFF. CDR3 coding DNA: TGCGCCAGCAGCCCCGGACTAAACTCCTACAATGAGCAGTTCTTC.

J is TRBJ2-2 and V is TRBV12-3 or TRBV12-4; 8 positions match TRBD2. The J segment lost 6 bases and the V segment lost 3 bases, leaving 9 bases of the junction unmatched. The CDR3 loop spans 16 amino acids. CDR3: CASSFGGRWEAGELFF. CDR3 sequence (DNA): TGTGCCAGCAGTTTTGGCGGGAGGTGGGAGGCCGGGGAGCTGTTTTTT.

The chain has TRBV4-2 and TRBJ2-3; tentatively, D is TRBD1 or TRBD2 (5 bases each). CDR3 length: 15 residues. V was pared by 3 bases and J by 2 bases, with 12 bases between. Germline CDR1 LGHNA, CDR2 YNFKEQ. CDR3 sequence: CASSHWGGPTDTQYF. The CDR3 bases are TGTGCCAGCAGCCATTGGGGCGGGCCCACAGATACGCAGTATTTT.

This clonotype has at least ten counts. As DNA, the CDR3 is TGTGCCATCAGTCTAGCGGGCCCCACAGATACGCAGTATTTT. Translation: CAISLAGPTDTQYF. The V and J genes are TRBV10-3 and TRBJ2-3; 8 positions match TRBD2. Germline CDR1 is ENHRY and CDR2 is SYGVKD. This CDR3 region has 14 residues. Unmatched junction bases numbered 3, after V lost 5 bases and J lost 2 bases.

This clonotype was observed at least ten times. V usage is TRBV12-3 or TRBV12-4 and J usage is TRBJ2-2; D is perhaps TRBD1 or TRBD2 (6 bases each). V was pared by 6 bases and J by 0 bases, with 11 bases between. The CDR3 runs 15 residues. The CDR3 is CASRRGVSNTGELFF. CDR3 coding DNA: TGTGCCAGCAGGAGGGGGGTTTCGAACACCGGGGAGCTGTTTTTT.

The chain combines TRBV18 with TRBJ1-5; no firm D call. V lost 3 bases, J lost 0 bases, and 3 bases lay in between. This CDR3 comprises 13 residues. Germline loops: CDR1 KGHSH, CDR2 LQKENI. CDR3 loop: CASSPGSNQPQHF. The CDR3 DNA reads as TGTGCCAGCTCACCGGGTAGCAATCAGCCCCAGCATTTT.

This clonotype was seen a handful of times. The genes are TRBV20-1 and TRBJ2-1; D is unclear. Trimming took 4 bases from V and 7 from J, leaving 14 bases between them. CDR3 length: 13 residues. The germline V gene encodes CDR1 DFQATT and CDR2 SNEGSKA (reference sequence). CDR3 DNA sequence: TGCAGTGCTAACCCCGGCCAGTGGAATGAGCAGTTCTTC. Its translation is CSANPGQWNEQFF.